The rows below give T cell receptor beta chains drawn from one sample of a study of CD8+ T cells in alopecia areata. Measured with immunoSEQ multiplex PCR; TCRdb has only the in-frame clones, and not every one. The table lists 150,000 to 200,000 clones, less than 80% of them singletons, with 10% to 12% in the top ten. This material consisted of CD8+ T cells sorted from blood, taken at week 0. These receptors came from a human donor with alopecia areata. Each CDR3 is given with its conserved first and last residue.

v_call: TRBV6-5
cdr3_aa: CASSPYRDRRSPLHF

v_call: TRBV5-1
cdr3_aa: CASSWEGQRGQPQHF

v_call: TRBV5-6
cdr3_aa: CASSLSGGPYNEQFF

v_call: TRBV5-1
cdr3_aa: CASSLYRGGGTGELFF

v_call: TRBV6-5
cdr3_aa: CASSLGGDEQFF

v_call: TRBV5-6
cdr3_aa: CASSPPSPYEQYF

v_call: TRBV6-6
cdr3_aa: CASIGREDQPQHF

v_call: TRBV10-3
cdr3_aa: CAISESPTSGVYNEQFF

v_call: TRBV7-8
cdr3_aa: CASSLGTGRAEQYF

v_call: TRBV29-1
cdr3_aa: CSVEDRGATYGYTF

v_call: TRBV29-1
cdr3_aa: CSVAPGHMNTGELFF

v_call: TRBV5-1
cdr3_aa: CASTSDYEQYF

v_call: TRBV7-9
cdr3_aa: CASSLVPGNTEAFF

v_call: TRBV27
cdr3_aa: CASSPSSYEQYF

v_call: TRBV13
cdr3_aa: CASSSAGFTVTSGWQETQYF

v_call: TRBV7-8
cdr3_aa: CASSQSGRSDTQYF

v_call: TRBV4-1
cdr3_aa: CASSQDLMLITQETQYF

v_call: TRBV30
cdr3_aa: CAWRGGTGYYEQYF

v_call: TRBV7-2
cdr3_aa: CASSSPPDRGRVNTEAFF

v_call: TRBV29-1
cdr3_aa: CSVDASDATDTQYF

v_call: TRBV6-5
cdr3_aa: CASSYRRSDERFF

v_call: TRBV13
cdr3_aa: CASSLRPTGGENIQYF

v_call: TRBV27
cdr3_aa: CASSLLAGGDQPQHF

v_call: TRBV7-9
cdr3_aa: CASQLYTRVETQYF

v_call: TRBV7-2
cdr3_aa: CASSLGPGELFF